The 17 T cell receptor beta chains below all came from one sample that was sequenced in a study of low-dose radiotherapy and immunotherapy resistance in tumors. This sample's time point: before trial treatment. Alpha and beta chains were covered, as first-strand cDNA relied on TRAV- and TRBV-specific primers. TCRs were amplified for 15 to 25 PCR cycles with a constant-region primer and V-primer adapter. TCRdb reprocessed the reads with MiXCR, giving one entry per CDR3 protein. The profile shows fewer than 90,000 distinct CDR3 sequences, 18% of them singletons. The input for sequencing was PBMCs, taken before treatment. Receptors were obtained from a male donor with prostate cancer.

The chain carries TRBV9 and TRBJ2-3; perhaps TRBD1 as D (6 bases). From germline, CDR1 is SGDLS and CDR2 YYNGEE. The CDR3 consists of 16 residues. Trimming removed 4 bases from V and 1 base from J, with 16 bases in between. The CDR3: CASSTIRGEGTDTQYF. The CDR3 DNA is TGTGCCAGCAGCACCATCAGGGGAGAGGGCACAGATACGCAGTATTTT.

Many counts were recorded for this clonotype. The chain is built from TRBV6-2 or TRBV6-3 and TRBJ2-3, with 9 bases lining up with TRBD2. Germline-derived CDR1 and CDR2 are MNHEY and SVGEGT. CDR3 length: 15 residues. Trimming took 7 bases from V and 2 from J; bases not matched to a gene: 7. The DNA of the CDR3 is TGTGCCAGCAAATTGGCGGGAGGGTCCACAGATACGCAGTATTTT. As protein: CASKLAGGSTDTQYF.

This clonotype was picked up many times. The V call is TRBV4-1, the J call TRBJ2-1; 9 bases are shared with TRBD2. V lost 0 bases to trimming and J lost 8 bases; unmatched junction nucleotides: 11. The V gene's germline CDR1 is MGHRA and CDR2 YSYEKL. This CDR3 contains 17 residues. CDR3 amino acids: CASSQDQAGGTLYEQFF. CDR3 in DNA: TGCGCCAGCAGCCAAGATCAGGCGGGGGGGACGCTCTATGAGCAGTTCTTC.

The table lists this clonotype with many counts. V and J are TRBV7-2 and TRBJ1-5, with TRBD1 as a possible D gene (6 bases). The CDR3 extends over 17 amino acids. Germline values: CDR1 SGHTA, CDR2 FQGNSA. Trimming cost V 0 bases and J 7 bases, with 19 bases left between them. The CDR3 is CASSLAKGTGFEQPQHF. The CDR3 DNA is TGTGCCAGCAGCTTAGCGAAAGGAACAGGGTTCGAGCAGCCCCAGCATTTT.

Many counts were recorded for this clonotype. This chain uses TRBV3-1 with TRBJ1-5; D call uncertain. The V end was cut by 1 base, the J end by 7 bases, with 14 bases between. The CDR3 totals 15 residues. Germline values: CDR1 LGHDT, CDR2 YNNKEL (reference sequence). DNA of the CDR3: TGTGCCAGCAGCCAAGGCCCGGGTAATGGCCAGCCCCAGCATTTT. Translating gives CASSQGPGNGQPQHF.

This clonotype occurred a few times. V usage is TRBV6-2 or TRBV6-3 and J usage is TRBJ1-5, with 7 bases fitting TRBD1. This CDR3 spans 14 amino acids. J gave up 7 bases and V 5 bases, and 8 bases lay outside the gene matches. Germline V gives CDR1 MNHEY, CDR2 SVGEGT. The CDR3 region is CASSGRQGPQPQHF. As DNA, the CDR3 is TGTGCCAGCAGTGGGCGACAGGGTCCCCAGCCCCAGCATTTT.

Notes on this clonotype: A far larger clone lies a single base away; this is likely a read error. The chain uses TRBV11-2 and TRBJ2-1; 7 bases align to TRBD2. Germline loops: CDR1 SGHAT, CDR2 FQNNGV. There are 15 residues in the CDR3. V shed 2 bases, J shed 13 bases, and the junction held 14 bases outside the gene matches. As DNA, the CDR3 is TGTGCCAGCAGCTTAAACGGGGGGTACCAAGAGACCCAGTTCTTC. Its protein product is CASSLNGGYQETQFF.

In this sample, this clonotype turned up many times. The gene calls are TRBV7-9 and TRBJ2-2; D not resolved. There are 14 residues in the CDR3. Germline V gene sequence: CDR1 SEHNR, CDR2 FQNEAQ (reference sequence). V lost 1 base, J lost 4 bases, and 7 bases lay in between. CDR3 nucleotides: TGTGCCAGCAGCTTAGAGGTGGCCACCGGGGAGCTGTTTTTT. Translated: CASSLEVATGELFF.

This clonotype was seen ten or more times. The chain joins TRBV7-9 to TRBJ1-1, with D possibly being TRBD1 (6 bases). Germline V lookup: CDR1 SEHNR, CDR2 FQNEAQ (reference sequence). The CDR3 extends over 14 amino acids. The germline V and J ends were trimmed by 7 bases and 3 bases, with 15 bases remaining between them. The CDR3 spells CASTGGALYTEAFF. CDR3 DNA: TGTGCCAGCACCGGGGGGGCTTTATACACTGAAGCTTTCTTT.

This clonotype was observed at least ten times. The chain uses TRBV7-2 and TRBJ1-2; D not certain. The CDR3 runs 14 residues. V shed 2 bases and J shed 4 bases, with 11 bases lying between them. Germline CDR1 is SGHTA and CDR2 is FQGNSA. For the CDR3, the DNA is TGTGCCAGCAGCTTAATAAACGGAGCCTATGGCTACACCTTC. As protein: CASSLINGAYGYTF.

This clonotype occurred many times. The chain combines TRBV5-1 with TRBJ2-5; D perhaps matches TRBD2 (6 bases). V lost 0 bases, J lost 5 bases, and 17 bases lay in between. Per the germline V gene, CDR1 is SGHRS and CDR2 is YFSETQ. The CDR3 has 16 residues. In DNA, the CDR3 is TGCGCCAGCAGCTTGGTTGGCCCATCGGAGGGGGAGACCCAGTACTTC. As protein: CASSLVGPSEGETQYF. The whole variable domain, filled in from reference TRBV5-1 and TRBJ2-5, reads KAGVTQTPRYLIKTRGQQVTLSCSPISGHRSVSWYQQTPGQGLQFLFEYFSETQRNKGNFPGRFSGRQFSNSRSEMNVSTLELGDSALYLCASSLVGPSEGETQYFGPGTRLLVL.

This clonotype was seen many times. The J gene is TRBJ2-2, the V gene TRBV29-1, with D possibly being TRBD1 (7 bases). V lost 4 bases to trimming and J lost 6 bases, with 9 bases between them. The CDR3 spans 12 residues. Germline V gives CDR1 SQVTM, CDR2 ANQGSEA. This chain's CDR3 is CSVARGAGELFF. The DNA of the CDR3 is TGCAGCGTTGCCAGGGGGGCCGGGGAGCTGTTTTTT.

Note on this clonotype: A far bigger clonotype differs at one base, so this is likely a read error. CDR3 sequence reads: CASSPELETQYF. The DNA of the CDR3 is TGTGCCAGCAGTCCTGAGTTGGAGACCCAGTACTTC. The chain uses TRBV28 and TRBJ2-5; D not resolved. The V end was cut by 5 bases, the J end by 5 bases, with 9 bases between. The CDR3 length is 12 residues. In germline, CDR1 is MDHEN, CDR2 SYDVKM.

This clonotype was seen ten or more times. In nucleotides, the CDR3 is TGTGCCAGCAGCCAAGTTAACACAGGAGCCTACGAGCAGTACTTC. This translates into CASSQVNTGAYEQYF. This chain joins TRBV3-1 and TRBJ2-7; possible D gene TRBD1, 5 bases. The V gene's germline CDR1 is LGHDT and CDR2 YNNKEL (reference sequence). CDR3 length: 15 amino acids. V dropped 1 base and J dropped 2 bases, with 12 bases sitting between them.

This clonotype has a count of ten or more. This chain uses TRBV7-2 with TRBJ1-2, with 8 nucleotides matching TRBD1. The CDR3 extends over 15 amino acids. Per germline, CDR1 SGHTA and CDR2 FQGNSA. Germline trimming cut 4 bases from V and 4 bases from J; bases unmatched to any gene: 8. The CDR3 protein is CASSSDGQGPYGYTF. CDR3 sequence (DNA): TGTGCCAGCAGCTCCGATGGACAGGGACCCTATGGCTACACCTTC.

This clonotype was counted many times. The V gene is TRBV11-3, the J gene TRBJ2-7; tentatively, D is TRBD2 (7 bases). Trimming pared 0 bases from V and 3 bases from J, leaving 15 bases between. Germline CDR1 SGHNT, CDR2 YENEEA. The CDR3 is 16 amino acids. CDR3 bases: TGTGCCAGCAGCTTAGATCCCCCGGGGGGCGGCTACGAGCAGTACTTC. Its translation: CASSLDPPGGGYEQYF.

This clonotype appeared many times. One end of the junction does not line up with germline, which may come from a read error. The chain joins TRBV28 to TRBJ2-1, with 10 bases matching TRBD2. This CDR3 has 19 amino acids. CDR1 is MDHEN, CDR2 SYDVKM, per germline. As DNA, the CDR3 is TGTGCCAGTAGTTTTGGGGCACGGCGAGGGACTAGCGACTACAATGAGCAGTTCTTC. Its translation: CASSFGARRGTSDYNEQFF.